This TCR beta chain was documented in a study of blood T cells in healthy people across ages. The CDR3 is 17 amino acids. Per the germline V gene, CDR1 is SGHRS and CDR2 is YFSETQ. Trimming pared 3 bases from V and 0 bases from J, leaving 13 bases between. This clonotype was observed many times. Next came a second PCR, run for about 6 to 11 cycles, which used a sample-barcoded 5' primer along with a J-beta primer mix. Using its own MiXCR run on the 5' RACE reads, TCRdb lists one record per CDR3 protein. The table lists 550,000 to 800,000 distinct CDR3 sequences, under 25% of them singletons, with approximately 3.7% in the top ten.

The TCR originated in a man between 65 and 79 years old in good health. The chain carries TRBV5-1 and TRBJ1-6, with a weak D call TRBD1 (6 bases). Input material: blood. CDR3 protein: CASSSDSLGSYNSPLHF. The CDR3 DNA reads TGCGCCAGCAGCTCGGACAGCTTGGGCTCCTATAATTCACCCCTCCACTTT.